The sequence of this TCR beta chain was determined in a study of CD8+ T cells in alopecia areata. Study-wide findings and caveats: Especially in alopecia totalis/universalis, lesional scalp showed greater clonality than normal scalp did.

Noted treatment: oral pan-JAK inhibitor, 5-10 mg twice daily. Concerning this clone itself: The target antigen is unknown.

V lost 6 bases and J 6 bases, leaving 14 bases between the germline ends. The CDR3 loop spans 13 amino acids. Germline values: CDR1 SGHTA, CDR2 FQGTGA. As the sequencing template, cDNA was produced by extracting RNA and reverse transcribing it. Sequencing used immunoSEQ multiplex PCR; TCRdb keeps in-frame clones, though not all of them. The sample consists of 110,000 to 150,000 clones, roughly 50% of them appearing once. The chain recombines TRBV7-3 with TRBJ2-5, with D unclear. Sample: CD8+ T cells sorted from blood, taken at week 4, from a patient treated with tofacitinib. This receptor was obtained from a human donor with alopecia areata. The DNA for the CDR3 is TGTGCCAGCAGTTCAGATAAGGGAAAGACCCAGTACTTC. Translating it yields CASSSDKGKTQYF. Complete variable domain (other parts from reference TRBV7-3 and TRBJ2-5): GAGVSQTPSNKVTEKGKYVELRCDPISGHTALYWYRQSLGQGPEFLIYFQGTGAADDSGLPNDRFFAVRPEGSVSTLKIQRTERGDSAVYLCASSSDKGKTQYFGPGTRLLVL.